Below, 16 T cell receptor beta chains from the same sample are listed, as sequenced in a study of cytomegalovirus exposure and HLA in healthy donors. Data came from immunoSEQ multiplex PCR; TCRdb stores just in-frame clones and leaves some out. This table has roughly 60,000 clones, 85% to 95% appearing once. The sample was PBMCs. These receptor sequences come from a woman in her late teens or twenties in good health and CMV-seropositive.

The chain combines TRBV7-9 with TRBJ1-3; TRBD1 might be the D (5 bases). Between the trimmed V and J ends, which lost 3 bases and 7 bases, there was a span of 7 bases. Germline CDR1 is SEHNR and CDR2 is FQNEAQ (reference sequence). The CDR3 is made up of 12 amino acids. The CDR3 nucleotides read TGTGCCAGCAGCTTGGGGGGGAACACCATATATTTT. Residues: CASSLGGNTIYF.

The chain couples TRBV7-3 to TRBJ2-1, with 7 nucleotides matching TRBD2. The CDR3 runs 15 residues. Germline trimming cut 5 bases from V and 7 bases from J; bases unmatched to any gene: 11. Germline V gene sequence: CDR1 SGHTA, CDR2 FQGTGA. The CDR3 region is CASSPGTTSGNEQFF. In nucleotides, the CDR3 is TGTGCCAGCAGCCCCGGGACTACCTCCGGGAATGAGCAGTTCTTC.

This chain joins TRBV5-6 and TRBJ2-2; D is uncertain. CDR1 and CDR2 (germline): SGHDT, YYEEEE. Trimming left V 2 bases short and J 3 bases short, with 2 bases between. The CDR3 sequence is 12 residues long. The CDR3 here is CASSFDTGELFF. The CDR3 region has the DNA TGTGCCAGCAGCTTCGACACCGGGGAGCTGTTTTTT. The full variable domain, with the rest looked up from reference TRBV5-6 and TRBJ2-2, is DAGVTQSPTHLIKTRGQQVTLRCSPKSGHDTVSWYQQALGQGPQFIFQYYEEEERQRGNFPDRFSGHQFPNYSSELNVNALLLGDSALYLCASSFDTGELFFGEGSRLTVL.

This clone appeared once. The genes are TRBV7-9 and TRBJ1-1, with D unclear. This CDR3 is built from 18 residues. Trimming stripped 2 bases from V and 1 base from J, with 20 bases between. Germline values: CDR1 SEHNR, CDR2 FQNEAQ (reference sequence). In nucleotides, the CDR3 is TGTGCCAGCAGCTTAAACGGGCGTTTCGTGAGGGAGAACACTGAAGCTTTCTTT. Protein product: CASSLNGRFVRENTEAFF.

This chain links TRBV13 with TRBJ1-4; weak D call: TRBD1 (6 bases). The CDR3 consists of 15 residues. From germline, CDR1 is PRHDT and CDR2 FYEKMQ (reference sequence). Trimming took 2 bases from V and 8 from J, leaving 15 bases between them. CDR3 region: CASSLRTGTKEKLFF. CDR3 bases: TGTGCCAGCAGCTTAAGAACCGGGACAAAGGAAAAACTGTTTTTT.

CDR3 protein: CASSEGLAPNYGYTF. In DNA form, the CDR3 reads TGTGCCAGCAGTGAGGGTCTAGCCCCTAACTATGGCTACACCTTC. This chain joins TRBV6-1 and TRBJ1-2; unclear D gene. From germline, CDR1 is MNHNS and CDR2 SASEGT. The V end lost 3 bases, the J end lost 0 bases, and 11 bases lay between the germline ends. The CDR3 spans 15 residues.

The chain couples TRBV18 to TRBJ1-2, with D perhaps TRBD1 (5 bases). Trimming removed 3 bases at V and 7 bases at J, with 21 bases between. The CDR3 is 16 residues long. Germline V gene sequence: CDR1 KGHSH, CDR2 LQKENI. CDR3 nucleotides: TGTGCCAGCTCACCCGCCCCGGGCAGGGTAGTACGTGGCTACACCTTC. Protein product: CASSPAPGRVVRGYTF.

The chain recombines TRBV27 with TRBJ1-5; D gene uncertain. V lost 0 bases to trimming and J lost 4 bases, with 7 bases between them. Germline CDR1 MNHEY, CDR2 SMNVEV (reference sequence). The CDR3 runs 14 residues. The CDR3 bases are TGTGCCAGCAGTTTATCGACGGGTAATCAGCCCCAGCATTTT. Translation gives CASSLSTGNQPQHF.

V gene TRBV6-1 combines with J gene TRBJ2-4; tentative D call: TRBD2 (5 bases). CDR1 and CDR2 from the germline V gene are MNHNS and SASEGT. There are 11 residues in the CDR3. The V end was cut by 7 bases, the J end by 8 bases, with 9 bases between. CDR3 protein: CASKAGDIQYF. The CDR3 DNA sequence: TGTGCCAGCAAGGCCGGGGACATTCAGTACTTC.

The chain joins TRBV27 to TRBJ2-1, with 8 positions matching TRBD2. Germline-derived CDR1 and CDR2 are MNHEY and SMNVEV (reference sequence). The V gene end was trimmed by 3 bases and the J gene end by 7 bases; junction bases not matched to a gene: 8. This CDR3 has 15 amino acids. Here the CDR3 DNA reads TGTGCCAGCAGTTTTCTAACGGGAGGGCCGAATGAGCAGTTCTTC. This translates into CASSFLTGGPNEQFF.

The genes are TRBV29-1 and TRBJ2-3; 14 bases map to TRBD2. The CDR3 contains 14 residues. Germline trimming cut 7 bases from V and 3 bases from J; bases unmatched to any gene: 3. The V gene's germline CDR1 is SQVTM and CDR2 ANQGSEA. DNA of the CDR3: TGCAGCGGGACTAGCGGGAGGTTTACAGATACGCAGTATTTT. Translation gives CSGTSGRFTDTQYF.

The chain is built from TRBV5-1 and TRBJ2-7, with TRBD2 matching over 10 bases. V dropped 2 bases and J dropped 4; count of bases not matched to a gene: 6. This CDR3 is 15 amino acids long. Germline assignment: CDR1 SGHRS and CDR2 YFSETQ. CDR3 coding DNA: TGCGCCAGCAGCTTAGCTAGCGGGAGTAGATACGAGCAGTACTTC. It encodes CASSLASGSRYEQYF.

The V call is TRBV5-4, the J call TRBJ2-1; 8 positions match TRBD1. The CDR3 sequence is 17 residues long. Trimming took 4 bases from V and 9 from J; bases not matched to a gene: 18. From germline, CDR1 is SGHNT and CDR2 YYREEE (reference sequence). This CDR3 is CASSLPSRGPPLGEQFF. The CDR3 nucleotides read TGTGCCAGCAGCCTCCCGTCCAGGGGGCCCCCGTTGGGTGAGCAGTTCTTC. The full variable domain, with the rest looked up from reference TRBV5-4 and TRBJ2-1, is ETGVTQSPTHLIKTRGQQVTLRCSSQSGHNTVSWYQQALGQGPQFIFQYYREEENGRGNFPPRFSGLQFPNYSSELNVNALELDDSALYLCASSLPSRGPPLGEQFFGPGTRLTVL.

V and J are TRBV28 and TRBJ2-5; 11 nucleotides match TRBD2. Trimming cost V 6 bases and J 5 bases; bases outside gene matches: 11. Per germline, CDR1 MDHEN and CDR2 SYDVKM. The CDR3 contains 16 residues. The CDR3 DNA is TGTGCCAGCAGCGCGACCACACTAGCGGGGGTTGAGACCCAGTACTTC. Amino acid sequence: CASSATTLAGVETQYF.

The J gene is TRBJ2-7, the V gene TRBV19; 9 bases are shared with TRBD1. From germline, CDR1 is LNHDA and CDR2 SQIVND (reference sequence). The CDR3 runs 14 residues. With V trimmed by 3 bases and J by 4 bases, 4 bases remained unmatched. CDR3 region: CASSINRGLYEQYF. The CDR3 DNA reads TGTGCCAGTAGTATCAACAGGGGGCTGTACGAGCAGTACTTC.

The chain couples TRBV5-1 to TRBJ2-7, with D maybe TRBD2 (7 bases). The germline V gene has CDR1 SGHRS and CDR2 YFSETQ. Trimming left V 4 bases short and J 5 bases short, with 19 bases between. The CDR3 covers 15 residues. The CDR3 DNA is TGCGCCAGCAGCCCGGGGGGCCTACAGCTAGACGAGCAGTACTTC. This encodes CASSPGGLQLDEQYF.